This T cell receptor (beta chain) was identified during a study of T cells in Graves' hyperthyroidism and ophthalmopathy. V was pared by 2 bases and J by 2 bases, with 10 bases between. The CDR3 contains 14 residues. Per germline, CDR1 KGHSH and CDR2 LQKENI. Amplified regions were TCR beta CDR3 sequences from RNA transcripts. HTBI primers were employed in a first-round RT-PCR of the TCR CDR3. TCRdb reprocessed the multiplex PCR reads with MiXCR, giving one entry per CDR3 protein. The sample has roughly 200,000 distinct CDR3 sequences; approximately 20% are singletons. This clonotype was seen repeatedly, ten times or more.

V is TRBV18 and J is TRBJ2-7, with D perhaps matching TRBD2 (5 bases). The receptor comes from a man aged 35 to 55 with Graves' hyperthyroidism. Sequencing was performed on blood. CDR3 coding DNA: TGTGCCAGCTCACCAGCAGCGGATCCCTACGAGCAGTACTTC. Protein sequence: CASSPAADPYEQYF.